This paragraph reports one T cell receptor beta chain. Measured with immunoSEQ multiplex PCR; TCRdb has only the in-frame clones, and not every one. This table holds more than 250,000 clones, 84% found once. Trimming removed 0 bases from V and 6 bases from J; junction bases left unmatched: 7. Per germline, CDR1 SGHRS and CDR2 YFSETQ. The CDR3 spans 16 residues. The data were obtained in a study of blood T cell repertoires in COVID-19. This receptor was identified in a human donor in a cohort sampled during active COVID-19. Specimen: peripheral blood. The rearrangement links TRBV5-1 to TRBJ2-3; 10 bases line up with TRBD2. CDR3 amino acids: CASSLDSGRPWDTQYF. In nucleotides, the CDR3 is TGCGCCAGCAGCTTGGATAGCGGGAGGCCATGGGATACGCAGTATTTT.